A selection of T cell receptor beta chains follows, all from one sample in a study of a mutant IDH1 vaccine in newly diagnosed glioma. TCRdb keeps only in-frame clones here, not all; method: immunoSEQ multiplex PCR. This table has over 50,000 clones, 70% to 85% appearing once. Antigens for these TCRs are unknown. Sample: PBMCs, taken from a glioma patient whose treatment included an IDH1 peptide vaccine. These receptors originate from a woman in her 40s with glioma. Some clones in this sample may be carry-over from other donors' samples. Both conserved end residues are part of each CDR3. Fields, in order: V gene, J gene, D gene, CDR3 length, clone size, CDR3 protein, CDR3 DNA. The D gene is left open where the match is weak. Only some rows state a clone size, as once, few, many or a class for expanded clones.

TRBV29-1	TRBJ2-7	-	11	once	CSVRRVGEQYF	TGCAGCGTTCGCAGGGTGGGCGAGCAGTACTTC
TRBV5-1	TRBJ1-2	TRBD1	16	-	CASLDGQALPVGGYTF	TGCGCCAGCCTGGACGGACAGGCTCTCCCGGTCGGTGGCTACACCTTC
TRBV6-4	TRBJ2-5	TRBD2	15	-	CASSAGGGDQETQYF	TGTGCCAGCAGTGCGGGCGGGGGAGACCAAGAGACCCAGTACTTC
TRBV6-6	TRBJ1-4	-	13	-	CASSYTTGEKLFF	TGTGCCAGCAGTTACACTACAGGAGAAAAACTGTTTTTT
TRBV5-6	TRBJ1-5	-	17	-	CASSPRGGIGPDQPQHF	TGTGCCAGCAGCCCCAGAGGCGGAATTGGCCCCGATCAGCCCCAGCATTTT
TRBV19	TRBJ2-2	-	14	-	CASSMSATTGELFF	TGTGCCAGTAGTATGTCGGCTACCACCGGGGAGCTGTTTTTT
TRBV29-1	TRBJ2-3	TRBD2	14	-	CTVGTGTSGNTQYF	TGCACCGTAGGCACCGGGACTAGCGGGAATACGCAGTATTTT
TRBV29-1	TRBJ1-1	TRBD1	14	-	CSVERTGLNTEAFF	TGCAGCGTTGAGAGGACAGGTTTGAACACTGAAGCTTTCTTT
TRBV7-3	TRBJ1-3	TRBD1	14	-	CASSRTGAGNTIYF	TGTGCCAGCAGCCGGACAGGGGCTGGAAACACCATATATTTT
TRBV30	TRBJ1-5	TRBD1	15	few	CAWAGTGASNQPQHF	TGTGCCTGGGCGGGGACAGGGGCTAGCAATCAGCCCCAGCATTTT
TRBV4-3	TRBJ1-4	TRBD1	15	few	CASSQPGQGSEKLFF	TGCGCCAGCAGCCAACCTGGACAGGGAAGTGAAAAACTGTTTTTT
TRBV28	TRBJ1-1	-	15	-	CASSLGGAANTEAFF	TGTGCCAGCAGTTTGGGAGGGGCGGCGAACACTGAAGCTTTCTTT
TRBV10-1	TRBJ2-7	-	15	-	CASSDGGAGFHEQYF	TGCGCCAGCAGTGATGGGGGGGCAGGGTTCCACGAGCAGTACTTC
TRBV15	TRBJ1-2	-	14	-	CATSRDPTGYGYTF	TGTGCCACCAGCAGAGACCCGACAGGCTATGGCTACACCTTC
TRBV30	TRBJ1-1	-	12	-	CAWSKSGVEAFF	TGTGCCTGGTCAAAGAGTGGGGTTGAAGCTTTCTTT
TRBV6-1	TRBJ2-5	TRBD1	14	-	CASSRQGLQETQYF	TGTGCCAGCAGTCGACAGGGGTTGCAAGAGACCCAGTACTTC
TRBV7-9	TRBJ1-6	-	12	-	CASSVDNSPLHF	TGTGCCAGCAGCGTCGATAATTCCCCCCTCCACTTT
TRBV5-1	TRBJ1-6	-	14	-	CASSLKGQESPLHF	TGCGCCAGCAGCTTGAAAGGGCAGGAGTCACCCCTCCACTTT
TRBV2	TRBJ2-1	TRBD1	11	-	CASGQVGEQFF	TGTGCCAGCGGACAGGTTGGTGAGCAGTTCTTC
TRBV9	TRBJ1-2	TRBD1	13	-	CASTQTGADGYTF	TGTGCCAGCACCCAGACAGGGGCGGATGGCTACACCTTC
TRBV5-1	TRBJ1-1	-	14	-	CASSLGQGITEAFF	TGCGCCAGCAGCTTGGGGCAGGGGATAACTGAAGCTTTCTTT
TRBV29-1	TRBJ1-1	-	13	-	CSVVLGATGEAFF	TGCAGCGTTGTCCTAGGGGCCACCGGGGAAGCTTTCTTT
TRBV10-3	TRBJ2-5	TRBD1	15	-	CAISGDRGRQETQYF	TGTGCCATCAGTGGGGACAGGGGGCGGCAAGAGACCCAGTACTTC
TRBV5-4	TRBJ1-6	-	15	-	CASSWNTGGESPLHF	TGTGCCAGCAGCTGGAATACAGGTGGGGAATCACCCCTCCACTTT
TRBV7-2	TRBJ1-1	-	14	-	CASSRGDRNTEAFF	TGTGCCAGCAGCCGAGGAGATAGGAACACTGAAGCTTTCTTT
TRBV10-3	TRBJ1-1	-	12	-	CAISEDSSEAFF	TGTGCCATCAGTGAGGACAGTTCTGAAGCTTTCTTT
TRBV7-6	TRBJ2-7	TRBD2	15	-	CASSPGGGRSYEQYF	TGTGCCAGCAGCCCCGGGGGGGGTCGGTCCTACGAGCAGTACTTC
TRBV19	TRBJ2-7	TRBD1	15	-	CASSISGQGTYEQYF	TGTGCCAGTAGTATCTCGGGACAGGGAACCTACGAGCAGTACTTC
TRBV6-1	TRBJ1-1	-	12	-	CASSLQNTEAFF	TGTGCCAGCAGCCTACAGAACACTGAAGCTTTCTTT
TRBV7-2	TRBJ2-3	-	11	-	CASSFGDTQYF	TGTGCCAGCAGCTTTGGCGATACGCAGTATTTT
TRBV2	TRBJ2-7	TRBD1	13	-	CASEWDREHEQYF	TGTGCCAGCGAGTGGGACAGGGAGCACGAGCAGTACTTC
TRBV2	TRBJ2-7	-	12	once	CASRRSATEQYF	TGTGCCAGCAGACGCTCTGCCACCGAGCAGTACTTC
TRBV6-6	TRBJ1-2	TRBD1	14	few	CASSATGGKNGYTF	TGTGCCAGCAGCGCCACAGGGGGGAAGAATGGCTACACCTTC
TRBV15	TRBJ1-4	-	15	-	CATSRGEQSAEKLFF	TGTGCCACCAGCAGAGGGGAACAGAGTGCTGAAAAACTGTTTTTT
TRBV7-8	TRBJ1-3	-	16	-	CASSPRGDRSGNTIYF	TGTGCCAGCAGCCCACGAGGGGACCGCTCTGGAAACACCATATATTTT
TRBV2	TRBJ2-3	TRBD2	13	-	CASSELAGGRLYF	TGTGCCAGCAGTGAACTAGCGGGGGGGCGGCTGTATTTT
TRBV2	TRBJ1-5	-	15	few	CASSGLHPSNQPQHF	TGTGCCAGCAGTGGGCTACACCCTAGCAATCAGCCCCAGCATTTT
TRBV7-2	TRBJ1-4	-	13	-	CASRDSPLEKLFF	TGTGCCAGCAGGGACAGCCCCCTGGAAAAACTGTTTTTT
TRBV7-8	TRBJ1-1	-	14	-	CASSLSEMNTEAFF	TGTGCCAGCAGCTTATCAGAGATGAACACTGAAGCTTTCTTT
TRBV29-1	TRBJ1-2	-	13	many	CSAADGWDYGYTF	TGCAGCGCCGCGGATGGGTGGGACTATGGCTACACCTTC
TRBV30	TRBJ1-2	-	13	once	CAWSQGWSYGYTF	TGTGCCTGGAGCCAAGGGTGGAGCTATGGCTACACCTTC
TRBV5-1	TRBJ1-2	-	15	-	CASSQGWSSNYGYTF	TGCGCCAGCAGCCAAGGTTGGTCCTCAAACTATGGCTACACCTTC
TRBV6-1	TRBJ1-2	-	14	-	CASRPVGGLLSYTF	TGTGCCAGCAGGCCAGTTGGGGGCCTTCTGAGCTACACCTTC
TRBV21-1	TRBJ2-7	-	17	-	CASSKKGVTGGTYEQYF	TGTGCCAGCAGCAAAAAGGGGGTAACGGGGGGCACCTACGAGCAGTACTTC
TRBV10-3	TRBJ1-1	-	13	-	CAISDLSPRLGFF	TGTGCCATCAGTGACCTATCCCCAAGACTGGGTTTCTTT
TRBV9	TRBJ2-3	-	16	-	CASSVGGQLYTDTQYF	TGTGCCAGCAGCGTAGGAGGACAGTTATACACAGATACGCAGTATTTT
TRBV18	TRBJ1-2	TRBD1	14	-	CASSLPFQGAGYTF	TGTGCCAGCTCACTCCCGTTTCAGGGGGCTGGCTACACCTTC
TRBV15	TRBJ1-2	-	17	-	CATSRDELYRVAYGYTF	TGTGCCACCAGCAGAGATGAATTGTACAGGGTTGCCTATGGCTACACCTTC
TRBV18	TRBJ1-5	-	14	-	CAGSRGGDDQPQHF	TGTGCCGGCTCACGTGGGGGGGACGATCAGCCCCAGCATTTT